This TCR beta chain was found in a study of beta chain features in type 1 diabetes. Turning to the study itself: Across all samples, over 85 million sorted cells were examined. Points from the study as a whole: Compared to healthy donors, patients appeared to have naive, central memory and Treg TCRB repertoires that were more alike. In every one of the four CD4+ subsets, TCRB CDR3s were moderately but significantly shorter in Type 1 diabetes patients. The question of HLA type influencing TCRB rearrangement was one that remained unresolved here.

The length of the CDR3 is 17 residues. Trimming cost V 4 bases and J 4 bases, with 21 bases left between them. Germline V gene lookup returns CDR1 SGDLS and CDR2 YYNGEE. This clone was detected only a few times. What it binds is unknown. What was sequenced were expressed TCRB transcripts, since all of the isolated RNA had been reverse transcribed. TCRdb's copy holds only in-frame clones and misses some; the assay was immunoSEQ multiplex PCR. The sample gives around 250,000 clones, about 24% of which show up once; 0.012% is in the top ten. V is TRBV9 and J is TRBJ2-1; possible D gene TRBD2, 6 bases. The TCR originated in a woman under 40 with type 1 diabetes. Sequencing was carried out using naive CD4+ T cells from blood. This chain's CDR3 is CASSKPGGAGLYNEQFF. CDR3 DNA sequence: TGTGCCAGCAGCAAGCCCGGCGGTGCGGGATTATACAATGAGCAGTTCTTC.